This entry concerns a single T cell receptor beta chain. This sample is part of a study of cytomegalovirus exposure and HLA in healthy donors. PCR involved 60 Vbeta and 13 Jbeta primers. The method was immunoSEQ multiplex PCR; TCRdb's version includes in-frame clones alone and lacks a portion of them. The sample carries some 100,000 clones, about 77% recorded once. This CDR3 spans 14 amino acids. The V and J ends lost 0 bases and 6 bases respectively, with 11 bases between them. Looked up from germline, CDR1 is KGHSH and CDR2 is LQKENI. The J gene is TRBJ2-5, the V gene TRBV18, with D unresolved. The TCR sequence derives from a woman aged 18-35 years in good health and CMV-seropositive. The sequencing sample was made of PBMCs. The CDR3 region is CASSPPLAMKTQYF. DNA of the CDR3: TGTGCCAGCTCACCACCCCTTGCGATGAAGACCCAGTACTTC. Looking up the rest from reference TRBV18 and TRBJ2-5 gives the full variable domain: NAGVMQNPRHLVRRRGQEARLRCSPMKGHSHVYWYRQLPEEGLKFMVYLQKENIIDESGMPKERFSAEFPKEGPSILRIQQVVRGDSAAYFCASSPPLAMKTQYFGPGTRLLVL.